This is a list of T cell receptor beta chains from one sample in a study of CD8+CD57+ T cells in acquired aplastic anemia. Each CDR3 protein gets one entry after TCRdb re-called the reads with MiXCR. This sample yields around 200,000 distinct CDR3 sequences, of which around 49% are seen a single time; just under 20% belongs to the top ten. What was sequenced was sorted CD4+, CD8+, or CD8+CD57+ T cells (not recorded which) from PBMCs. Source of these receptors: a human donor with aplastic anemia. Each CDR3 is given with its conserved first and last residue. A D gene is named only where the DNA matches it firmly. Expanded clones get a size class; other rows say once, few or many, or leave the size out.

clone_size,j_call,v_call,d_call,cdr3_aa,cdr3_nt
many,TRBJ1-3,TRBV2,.,CASSIKGWGGGNTIYF,TGTGCCAGCAGTATAAAGGGATGGGGAGGTGGAAACACCATATATTTT
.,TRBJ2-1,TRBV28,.,CASSFATGYYNEQFF,TGTGCCAGCAGTTTTGCTACGGGGTACTACAATGAGCAGTTCTTC
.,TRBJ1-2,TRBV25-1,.,CASSTVGDGYTF,TGTGCCAGCAGTACGGTGGGCGATGGCTACACCTTC
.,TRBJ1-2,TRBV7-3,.,CASSPDKANYGYTF,TGTGCCAGCAGCCCCGACAAAGCTAACTATGGCTACACCTTC
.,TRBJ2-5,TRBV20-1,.,CSARVRGTQYF,TGCAGTGCTAGAGTCAGGGGGACCCAGTACTTC
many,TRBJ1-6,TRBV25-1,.,CASSEIGNRLGNSPLHF,TGTGCCAGCAGTGAAATAGGTAACAGGCTGGGGAATTCACCCCTCCACTTT
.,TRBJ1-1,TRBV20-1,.,CSARGAGRSGGTEAFF,TGCAGCGCTAGAGGAGCAGGGAGAAGTGGCGGCACTGAAGCTTTCTTT
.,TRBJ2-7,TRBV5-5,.,CASSPTSYDEQYF,TGTGCCAGCAGCCCCACTAGCTATGACGAGCAGTACTTC
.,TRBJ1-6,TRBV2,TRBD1,CASSPGQVYPLHF,TGTGCCAGCAGTCCGGGACAGGTTTACCCCCTCCACTTT
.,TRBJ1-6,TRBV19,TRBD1,CASSGQGHSPLHF,TGTGCCAGCTCGGGACAGGGGCACTCACCCCTCCACTTT
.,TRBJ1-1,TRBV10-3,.,CAISDQLEAFF,TGTGCCATCAGTGACCAGCTTGAAGCTTTCTTT
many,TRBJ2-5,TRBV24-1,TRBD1,CATSDPRTGVEETQYF,TGTGCCACCAGTGATCCAAGGACAGGGGTAGAAGAGACCCAGTACTTC
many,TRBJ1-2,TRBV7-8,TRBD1,CASSLEGQSYGYTF,TGTGCCAGCAGCTTAGAGGGACAGAGCTATGGCTACACCTTC
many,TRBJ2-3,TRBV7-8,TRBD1,CASTNSGTQGDTQYF,TGTGCCAGCACCAACTCCGGGACACAGGGGGATACGCAGTATTTT
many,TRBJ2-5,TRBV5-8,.,CASSRLGRKETQYF,TGTGCCAGCAGCAGACTAGGACGAAAAGAGACCCAGTACTTC
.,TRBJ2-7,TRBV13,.,CASSQGSGYEQYF,TGCGCCAGCAGCCAAGGGTCGGGCTACGAGCAGTACTTC
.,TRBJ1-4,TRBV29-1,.,CSVAQVNEKLFF,TGCAGCGTTGCCCAGGTTAATGAAAAACTGTTTTTT
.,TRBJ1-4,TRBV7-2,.,CASSLASQGKLFF,TGTGCCAGCAGCTTAGCCAGCCAGGGAAAACTGTTTTTT
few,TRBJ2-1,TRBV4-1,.,CASSQGGLGTYNGQFF,TGCGCCAGCAGCCAAGGGGGATTAGGGACCTACAATGGGCAGTTCTTC
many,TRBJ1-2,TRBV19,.,CASIGTVLDGYTF,TGTGCCAGTATAGGAACCGTCTTAGATGGCTACACCTTC
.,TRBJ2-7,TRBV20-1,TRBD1,CSAHAQGGVEQYF,TGCAGTGCTCACGCACAGGGGGGCGTCGAGCAGTACTTC
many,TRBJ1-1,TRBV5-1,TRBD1,CASSLRQGLNTEAFF,TGCGCCAGCAGCCTAAGACAGGGTTTGAACACTGAAGCTTTCTTT
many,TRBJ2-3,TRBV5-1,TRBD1,CASSQGGTDTQYF,TGCGCCAGCAGCCAGGGGGGCACAGATACGCAGTATTTT
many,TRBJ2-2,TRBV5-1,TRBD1,CASSFEGANTGELFF,TGCGCCAGCAGCTTCGAGGGGGCAAACACCGGGGAGCTGTTTTTT
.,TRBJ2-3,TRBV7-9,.,CASSPGQRDTDTQYF,TGTGCCAGCAGCCCGGGACAGCGGGACACAGATACGCAGTATTTT
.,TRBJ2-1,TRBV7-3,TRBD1,CASSSTGGKNEQFF,TGTGCCAGCAGCTCGACAGGGGGCAAGAATGAGCAGTTCTTC
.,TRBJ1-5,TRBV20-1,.,CSADSNQPQHF,TGCAGTGCGGATAGCAATCAGCCCCAGCATTTT
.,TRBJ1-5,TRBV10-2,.,CASSRESNQPQHF,TGCGCCAGCAGCAGGGAAAGCAATCAGCCCCAGCATTTT
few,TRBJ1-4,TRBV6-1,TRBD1,CASSDRGDNEKLFF,TGTGCCAGCAGCGACAGGGGGGATAATGAAAAACTGTTTTTT
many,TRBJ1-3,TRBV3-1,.,CASSQNRGNTIYF,TGTGCCAGCAGCCAGAACAGAGGAAACACCATATATTTT
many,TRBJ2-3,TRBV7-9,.,CASSFGRLPSTDTQYF,TGTGCCAGCAGCTTTGGACGGCTCCCTAGCACAGATACGCAGTATTTT
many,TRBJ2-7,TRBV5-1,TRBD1,CASSLTGGASYEQYF,TGCGCCAGCAGCCTAACAGGGGGCGCCTCCTACGAGCAGTACTTC
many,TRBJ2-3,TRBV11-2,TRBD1,CASSPNRGNTQYF,TGTGCCAGCAGCCCCAACAGGGGGAATACGCAGTATTTT
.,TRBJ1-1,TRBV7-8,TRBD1,CASSIHMTGLNTEAFF,TGTGCCAGCAGCATCCACATGACAGGGCTGAACACTGAAGCTTTCTTT
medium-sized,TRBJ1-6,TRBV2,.,CARRQVTANNSPLHF,TGTGCCAGGCGCCAGGTGACAGCGAATAATTCACCCCTCCACTTT
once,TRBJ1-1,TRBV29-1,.,CSVEDSGRKRNTEAFF,TGCAGCGTTGAAGATTCGGGCAGGAAGCGGAACACTGAAGCTTTCTTT
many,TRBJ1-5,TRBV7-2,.,CASSLEGNSNQPQHF,TGTGCCAGCAGCTTAGAAGGGAATAGCAATCAGCCCCAGCATTTT
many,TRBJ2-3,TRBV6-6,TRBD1,CASSYAGTGDPDTQYF,TGTGCCAGCAGTTACGCCGGGACAGGGGATCCAGATACGCAGTATTTT
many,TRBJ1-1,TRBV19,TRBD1,CASSRVQGALGTEAFF,TGTGCCAGTAGTAGGGTACAGGGGGCTTTAGGCACTGAAGCTTTCTTT
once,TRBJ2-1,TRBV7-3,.,CASRPVRAEQFF,TGTGCCAGCCGACCAGTGAGGGCAGAGCAGTTCTTC
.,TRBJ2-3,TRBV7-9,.,CASSLAGQRTDTQYF,TGTGCCAGCAGCTTGGCCGGACAGCGGACAGATACGCAGTATTTT
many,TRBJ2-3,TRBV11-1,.,CASSLAGGPSGDTQYF,TGTGCCAGCAGCTTAGCGGGGGGGCCTTCTGGTGATACGCAGTATTTT
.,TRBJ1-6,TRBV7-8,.,CASSQQKGNSPLHF,TGTGCCAGCAGCCAACAGAAAGGCAATTCACCCCTCCACTTT
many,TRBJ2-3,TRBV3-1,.,CASSQDARIAGTQYF,TGTGCCAGCAGCCAAGATGCTAGGATAGCAGGTACGCAGTATTTT
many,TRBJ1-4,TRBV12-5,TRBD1,CASGLETGGGEKLFF,TGTGCTAGTGGTTTGGAAACAGGGGGAGGTGAAAAACTGTTTTTT
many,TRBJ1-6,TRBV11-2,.,CASSLRKVSYNSPLHF,TGTGCCAGCAGCTTAAGAAAGGTCTCCTATAATTCACCCCTCCACTTT
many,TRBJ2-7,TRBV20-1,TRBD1,CSARDSEGVYEQYF,TGCAGTGCCCGGGACAGCGAAGGAGTCTACGAGCAGTACTTC
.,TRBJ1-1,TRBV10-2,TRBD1,CASSAQTGKLTEAFF,TGCGCCAGCAGTGCACAGACAGGGAAGTTAACTGAAGCTTTCTTT
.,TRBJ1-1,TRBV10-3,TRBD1,CAISESDRDTEAFF,TGTGCCATCAGTGAGTCGGACAGGGACACTGAAGCTTTCTTT
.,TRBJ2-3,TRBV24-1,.,CATSNFIGADTQYF,TGTGCCACCAGTAATTTCATTGGAGCAGATACGCAGTATTTT
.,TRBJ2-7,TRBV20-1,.,CSARYVSSYEQYF,TGCAGTGCTAGATACGTGAGCTCCTACGAGCAGTACTTC
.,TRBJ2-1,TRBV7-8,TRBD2,CASSSRTSGGAGEQFF,TGTGCCAGCAGCTCCAGGACTAGCGGGGGGGCAGGTGAGCAGTTCTTC
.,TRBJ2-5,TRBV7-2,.,CASSVGLTETQYF,TGTGCCAGCAGCGTTGGACTAACGGAGACCCAGTACTTC
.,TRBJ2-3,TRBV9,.,CASNPNADTQYF,TGTGCCAGCAATCCAAACGCAGATACGCAGTATTTT